A selection of T cell receptor beta chains follows, all from one sample in a study of T-cell memory formation after mild COVID-19. TCRdb reprocessed the 5' RACE reads via MiXCR and lists one record per CDR3 protein. The table shows some 130,000 distinct CDR3 sequences, with roughly 15% occurring only once. Sequencing was performed on PBMCs or a T cell subset sorted from them (not recorded which). The receptors come from an adult woman who had mild COVID-19 (a few samples of this study predate the infection). Cell type and time point are not known. The CDR3 runs from the conserved cysteine through the conserved F or W. Each record gives: V gene, J gene, D gene, clone size, CDR3 protein, CDR3 DNA. D genes are given only for firm matches. Expanded clones get a size class; other rows say once, few or many, or leave the size out.

TRBV12-3/TRBV12-4	TRBJ2-5	.	.	CASSPTRQETQYF	TGTGCCAGCAGCCCGACTAGACAAGAGACCCAGTACTTC
TRBV4-1	TRBJ2-1	TRBD1	.	CASSQVQGGAENEQFF	TGCGCCAGCAGCCAAGTACAAGGGGGCGCGGAAAATGAGCAGTTCTTC
TRBV11-2	TRBJ2-4	TRBD2	.	CASSLGLALGNIQYF	TGTGCCAGCAGCTTGGGACTAGCGTTGGGAAACATTCAGTACTTC
TRBV20-1	TRBJ2-7	.	.	CSASRARGSPYEQYF	TGCAGTGCCAGCCGGGCTAGAGGGAGTCCCTACGAGCAGTACTTC
TRBV7-2	TRBJ2-7	.	few	CASSLRRLYEQYF	TGTGCCAGCAGCTTAAGACGGCTGTACGAGCAGTACTTC
TRBV4-3	TRBJ1-2	TRBD1	.	CASSYKEGARGYTF	TGCGCCAGCAGCTACAAGGAGGGGGCGAGAGGCTACACCTTC
TRBV29-1	TRBJ2-7	TRBD1	few	CSVGTDHYEQYF	TGCAGCGTGGGGACAGACCACTACGAGCAGTACTTC
TRBV4-3	TRBJ2-7	TRBD2	few	CASSHGTSGIYEQYF	TGCGCCAGCAGCCACGGGACTAGCGGGATCTACGAGCAGTACTTC
TRBV7-6	TRBJ2-5	TRBD2	.	CASSGKGLAGVGETQYF	TGTGCCAGCAGCGGAAAAGGACTAGCGGGAGTTGGAGAGACCCAGTACTTC
TRBV29-1	TRBJ2-1	TRBD1	.	CSRDSQLNEQFF	TGCTCTCGGGACAGCCAACTCAATGAGCAGTTCTTC
TRBV7-7	TRBJ2-5	TRBD1	.	CASSYGTGLGETQYF	TGTGCTAGCAGCTACGGGACAGGGTTGGGAGAGACCCAGTACTTC
TRBV30	TRBJ2-2	.	few	CAWAKGYYTGELFF	TGTGCCTGGGCCAAGGGCTACTACACCGGGGAGCTGTTTTTT
TRBV9	TRBJ1-1	.	.	CASSVGQANTEAFF	TGTGCCAGCAGCGTAGGGCAGGCCAACACTGAAGCTTTCTTT
TRBV2	TRBJ2-3	TRBD2	.	CAQGWSGITDTQYF	TGTGCCCAAGGTTGGAGCGGGATCACAGATACGCAGTATTTT
TRBV10-3	TRBJ1-1	TRBD1	few	CAISDGQVDEAFF	TGTGCCATCAGTGACGGACAGGTTGATGAAGCTTTCTTT
TRBV7-9	TRBJ2-7	.	.	CASSFVGSSYEQYF	TGTGCCAGCAGCTTCGTGGGGTCCTCCTACGAGCAGTACTTC
TRBV12-3/TRBV12-4	TRBJ2-7	TRBD1	many	CASSLGTGAYEQYF	TGTGCCAGCAGCTTAGGGACAGGGGCCTACGAGCAGTACTTC
TRBV5-1	TRBJ2-5	.	.	CASSGGGIGETQYF	TGCGCCAGCAGCGGCGGAGGGATCGGAGAGACCCAGTACTTC
TRBV4-1	TRBJ2-1	.	.	CASSLRDFPNEQFF	TGCGCCAGCAGCCTCCGGGACTTCCCCAATGAGCAGTTCTTC
TRBV18	TRBJ1-1	TRBD1	.	CASSTRQGPDTEAFF	TGTGCCAGCTCAACCCGACAGGGGCCCGACACTGAAGCTTTCTTT
TRBV18	TRBJ2-3	.	many	CASSSTDTQYF	TGTGCCAGCAGCTCCACAGATACGCAGTATTTT
TRBV11-2	TRBJ2-3	TRBD2	.	CASSLAGLAGGQTDTQYF	TGTGCCAGCAGCTTAGCGGGGCTAGCGGGGGGCCAAACAGATACGCAGTATTTT
TRBV4-3	TRBJ1-2	TRBD1	.	CASSQDRGVGGYTF	TGCGCCAGCAGCCAAGACAGGGGGGTGGGTGGCTACACCTTC
TRBV5-1	TRBJ1-2	.	.	CASSWGTEGSGYTF	TGCGCCAGCAGCTGGGGGACTGAGGGATCCGGCTACACCTTC
TRBV4-1	TRBJ2-3	TRBD2	.	CASNAGGATDTQYF	TGCGCCAGCAATGCGGGGGGGGCCACAGATACGCAGTATTTT